Given below is one T cell receptor beta chain in context. Here immunoSEQ multiplex PCR was the method, and the copy in TCRdb shows in-frame clones only, minus some. The sample gives about 24,000 clones, 95% to 96% of which show up once; roughly 9% is in the top ten. The data stem from a study of T cells in tuberculosis. This sequence was found in a donor between 10 and 35 years old with latent tuberculosis or without tuberculosis infection. Sequencing input: PBMCs.

The CDR3 bases are TGTGCCTGGTTCCAGGGGGTCGCTTTCTTT. This codes for CAWFQGVAFF. The chain recombines TRBV30 with TRBJ1-1; 7 bases are shared with TRBD1. There are 10 residues in the CDR3. V shed 5 bases and J 11 bases; nucleotides not matched to a gene: 5. CDR1 GTSNPN and CDR2 SVGIG come from the germline V gene (reference sequence).